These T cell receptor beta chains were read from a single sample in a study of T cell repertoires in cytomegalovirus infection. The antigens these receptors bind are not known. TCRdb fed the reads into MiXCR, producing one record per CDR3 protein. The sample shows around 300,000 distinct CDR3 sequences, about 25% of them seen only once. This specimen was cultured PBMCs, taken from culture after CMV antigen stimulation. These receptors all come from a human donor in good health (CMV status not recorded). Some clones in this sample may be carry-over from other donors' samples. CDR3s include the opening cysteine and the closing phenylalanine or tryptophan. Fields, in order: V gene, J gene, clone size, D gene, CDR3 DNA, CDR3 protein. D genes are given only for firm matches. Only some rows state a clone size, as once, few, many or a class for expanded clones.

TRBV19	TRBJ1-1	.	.	TGTGCCAGTAGTAGGCAGCCGAACACTGAAGCTTTCTTT	CASSRQPNTEAFF
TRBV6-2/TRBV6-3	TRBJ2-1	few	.	TGTGCCAGCAGCCTGCCGCCCGGAGATGAGCAGTTCTTC	CASSLPPGDEQFF
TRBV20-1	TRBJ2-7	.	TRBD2	TGCAGTGCTAGAGACGGCGCGGGAGATTTTTACGAGCAGTACTTC	CSARDGAGDFYEQYF
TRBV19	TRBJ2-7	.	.	TGTGCCAGTAGTATAAGGGGAAATGTCGAGCAGTACTTC	CASSIRGNVEQYF
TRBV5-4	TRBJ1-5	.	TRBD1	TGTGCCAGCAGCTTGGGAGGGACAGGGGGCGGCAATCAGCCCCAGCATTTT	CASSLGGTGGGNQPQHF
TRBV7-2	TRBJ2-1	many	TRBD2	TGTGCCAGCAGCTTAGGAGGGACTAGCGGGAGTTACAATGAGCAGTTCTTC	CASSLGGTSGSYNEQFF
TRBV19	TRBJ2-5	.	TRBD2	TGTGCCAGTAGTATATTCCCGACTAGCGGGACAGAGACCCAGTACTTC	CASSIFPTSGTETQYF
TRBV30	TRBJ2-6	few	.	TGTGCCTGCCATCCCACTCCGAGCTCTGGGGCCAACGTCCTGACTTTC	CACHPTPSSGANVLTF
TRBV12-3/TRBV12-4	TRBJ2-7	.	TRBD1	TGTGCCAGCAGTGTACAGGGGGGATCCTACGAGCAGTACTTC	CASSVQGGSYEQYF
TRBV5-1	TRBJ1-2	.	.	TGCGCCAGCAGCTTGAACCCCGGGGGAAACTATGGCTACACCTTC	CASSLNPGGNYGYTF
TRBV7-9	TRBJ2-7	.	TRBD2	TGTGCCAGCAGCCTCCAGGGCGGGAGGGCCGGTTCCTACGAGCAGTACTTC	CASSLQGGRAGSYEQYF
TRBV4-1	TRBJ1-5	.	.	TGCGCCAGCAGCCAAGCGAGCCATAGCAATCAGCCCCAGCATTTT	CASSQASHSNQPQHF
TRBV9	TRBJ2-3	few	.	TGTGCCAGCAGCGTGCGAGCGGGCACAGATACGCAGTATTTT	CASSVRAGTDTQYF
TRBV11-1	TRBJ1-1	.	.	TGTGCCAGCAGCTTTGATATGGTTGGGACTGAAGCTTTCTTT	CASSFDMVGTEAFF
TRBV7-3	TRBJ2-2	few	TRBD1	TGTGCCAGCAGGGAGGCCCCGACAGGGCCCGGGGAGCTGTTTTTT	CASREAPTGPGELFF
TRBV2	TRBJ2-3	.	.	TGTGCCAGCCTCCGAGGAGGGGGAAAGTATTTT	CASLRGGGKYF
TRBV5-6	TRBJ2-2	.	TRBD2	TGTGCCAGCAGCCGGACTATTAGCGGGGAAAACACCGGGGAGCTGTTTTTT	CASSRTISGENTGELFF
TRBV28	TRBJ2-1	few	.	TGTGCCAGCAGGAAGGGACACCTAGTCTACAATGAGCAGTTCTTC	CASRKGHLVYNEQFF
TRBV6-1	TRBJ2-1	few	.	TGTGCCACCATCAACGACTACAATGAGCAGTTCTTC	CATINDYNEQFF
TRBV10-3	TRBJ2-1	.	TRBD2	TGTGCCATCACCCCGGTAGTAGCGGGAGGGGGCATCAATGAGCAGTTCTTC	CAITPVVAGGGINEQFF
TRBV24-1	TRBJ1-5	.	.	TGTGCCACCAGTGATTTGCCCCGCATTTTGGATCAGCCCCAGCATTTT	CATSDLPRILDQPQHF
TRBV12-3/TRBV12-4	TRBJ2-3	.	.	TGTGCCAGCAGTTTGATAGAAACAGATACGCAGTATTTT	CASSLIETDTQYF
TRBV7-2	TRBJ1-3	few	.	TGTGCCAGCAGCTTAGTGGTGGGGCAGGGAAACACCATATATTTT	CASSLVVGQGNTIYF
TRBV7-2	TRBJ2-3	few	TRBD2	TGTGCCAGCAGCCGATTTAGCGGGAGCACAGATACGCAGTATTTT	CASSRFSGSTDTQYF
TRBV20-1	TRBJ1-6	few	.	TGCAGTGCCAGAAGGGCGGGGACCGATAATTCACCCCTCCACTTT	CSARRAGTDNSPLHF
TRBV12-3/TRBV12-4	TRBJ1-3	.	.	TGTGCCAGCAACAGACAGAGCTCTGGAAACACCATATATTTT	CASNRQSSGNTIYF
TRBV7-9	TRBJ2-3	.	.	TGTGCCAGCAGCACCCTACAGACAGATACGCAGTATTTT	CASSTLQTDTQYF
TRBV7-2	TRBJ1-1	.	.	TGTGCCAGCAGCTCAGAAGGGGGGAACACTGAAGCTTTCTTT	CASSSEGGNTEAFF
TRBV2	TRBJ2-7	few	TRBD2	TGTGCCAGCAGTGAAGCGCTTCGGACTAGCGGGTACGAGCAGTACTTC	CASSEALRTSGYEQYF
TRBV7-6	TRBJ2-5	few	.	TGTGCTAGCTCCCGACAGGGAAGCGGGGAGACCCAGTACTTC	CASSRQGSGETQYF
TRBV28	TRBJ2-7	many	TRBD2	TGTGCCAGCAGTGGAAGGGATAGCGGGTCCCCCTACGAGCAGTACTTC	CASSGRDSGSPYEQYF
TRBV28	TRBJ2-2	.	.	TGTGCCAGCAGCTTAACCCGGGGGAGTAACACCGGGGAGCTGTTTTTT	CASSLTRGSNTGELFF
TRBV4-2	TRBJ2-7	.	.	TGTGCCAGCAGCCAGGGTATAGGGGGCTACGAGCAGTACTTC	CASSQGIGGYEQYF
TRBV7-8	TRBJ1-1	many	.	TGTGCCAGCAGCTTATACCGGGCTACCACTGAAGCTTTCTTT	CASSLYRATTEAFF
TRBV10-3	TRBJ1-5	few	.	TGTGCCATCAGTGAGTCGGACAGTTCATTAGATCAGCCCCAGCATTTT	CAISESDSSLDQPQHF
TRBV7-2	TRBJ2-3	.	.	TGTGCCAGCAGCTTATTCCACAGTAACACAGATACGCAGTATTTT	CASSLFHSNTDTQYF
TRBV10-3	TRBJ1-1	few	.	TGTGCCATCAGTGGAGGTGGGAACACTGAAGCTTTCTTT	CAISGGGNTEAFF
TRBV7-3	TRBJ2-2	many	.	TGTGCCAGCAGCCCGACAGGAAACACCGGGGAGCTGTTTTTT	CASSPTGNTGELFF
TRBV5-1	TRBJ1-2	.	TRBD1	TGCGCCAGCAGCTTACGTGGACAGGGCTATGGCTACACCTTC	CASSLRGQGYGYTF